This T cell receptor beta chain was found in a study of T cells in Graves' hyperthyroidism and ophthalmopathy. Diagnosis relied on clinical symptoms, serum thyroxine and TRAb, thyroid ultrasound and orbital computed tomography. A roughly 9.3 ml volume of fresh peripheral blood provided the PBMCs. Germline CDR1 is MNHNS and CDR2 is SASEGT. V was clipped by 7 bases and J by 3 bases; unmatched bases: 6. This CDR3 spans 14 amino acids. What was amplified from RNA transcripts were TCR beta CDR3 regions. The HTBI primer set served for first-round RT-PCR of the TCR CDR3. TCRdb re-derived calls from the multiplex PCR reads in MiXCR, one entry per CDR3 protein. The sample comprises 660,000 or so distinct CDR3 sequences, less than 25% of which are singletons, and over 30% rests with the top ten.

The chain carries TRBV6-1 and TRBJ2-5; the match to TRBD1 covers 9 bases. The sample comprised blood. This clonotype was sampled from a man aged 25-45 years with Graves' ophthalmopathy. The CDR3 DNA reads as TGTGCCAGCATCGACAGGGGGTATAAAGAGACCCAGTACTTC. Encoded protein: CASIDRGYKETQYF.